What follows are 29 T cell receptor beta chains derived from one specimen sequenced in a study of T-cell reconstitution after alpha-beta-depleted transplantation in children. Unique molecular identifiers were used to barcode this TCRbeta library. Each CDR3 protein gets one entry after TCRdb re-called the PCR reads with MiXCR. The sample holds 100,000 or so distinct CDR3 sequences, 20% to 25% seen once. The input for sequencing was PBMCs, taken before TCRalphabeta/CD19-depleted stem cell transplant. These receptors were taken from a boy aged 2-9 years with acute lymphoblastic leukemia, due to receive a stem cell transplant.

The J gene is TRBJ2-7, the V gene TRBV20-1, with D possibly TRBD2 on 6 matching bases. The CDR3 covers 14 residues. Germline V lookup: CDR1 DFQATT, CDR2 SNEGSKA (reference sequence). Trimming left V 5 bases short and J 7 bases short, with 21 bases between. The CDR3 bases are TGCAGTGCTGAAGCGGAGGGGACCCGTTGGGAGCAGTACTTC. It translates to CSAEAEGTRWEQYF.

This clonotype showed up just a few times. This chain joins TRBV30 and TRBJ2-7, with TRBD2 matching 8 bases. After removal of 4 bases from V and 3 bases from J, the junction contained 5 bases not matched to a gene. This CDR3 is 13 amino acids long. CDR1 GTSNPN and CDR2 SVGIG come from the germline V gene (reference sequence). The CDR3 region is CAWTLAEIYEQYF. Here the CDR3 DNA reads TGTGCCTGGACACTAGCGGAGATCTACGAGCAGTACTTC.

This clonotype was seen a single time. The V call is TRBV20-1, the J call TRBJ2-5, with D uncertain. V shed 5 bases and J shed 5 bases, with 9 bases lying between them. Germline V gene lookup returns CDR1 DFQATT and CDR2 SNEGSKA (reference sequence). This CDR3 has 11 residues. CDR3 DNA: TGCAGTGCTCCAGACTTCGAGACCCAGTACTTC. This encodes CSAPDFETQYF.

The genes are TRBV19 and TRBJ2-3; 11 nucleotides match TRBD2. J gave up 5 bases and V 7 bases, and 11 bases lay outside the gene matches. The germline V gene encodes CDR1 LNHDA and CDR2 SQIVND (reference sequence). The length of the CDR3 is 16 residues. The CDR3 sequence: CASTSLTSGKIDTQYF. For the CDR3, the DNA is TGTGCCAGTACTTCATTGACTAGCGGGAAAATAGATACGCAGTATTTT.

The chain links TRBV28 to TRBJ1-5; D might be TRBD1 (6 bases). V gave up 8 bases and J gave up 5 bases, with 13 bases separating them. The CDR3 totals 13 residues. The germline gives CDR1 MDHEN, CDR2 SYDVKM. The CDR3 DNA reads as TGTGCCAGCCGAACAGGGACTTATCAGCCCCAGCATTTT. It is translated as CASRTGTYQPQHF. The full variable domain, in which reference TRBV28 and TRBJ1-5 provide the parts outside the CDR3, is DVKVTQSSRYLVKRTGEKVFLECVQDMDHENMFWYRQDPGLGLRLIYFSYDVKMKEKGDIPEGYSVSREKKERFSLILESASTNQTSMYLCASRTGTYQPQHFGDGTRLSIL.

The sample holds a few counts of this clonotype. The J gene is TRBJ1-2, the V gene TRBV5-1; D gene uncertain. CDR3 length equals 14 residues. V was shortened by 0 bases and J by 4 bases, with 10 bases between the two germline ends. Germline CDR1 SGHRS, CDR2 YFSETQ. This CDR3 is CASSLDSQSYGYTF. In DNA, the CDR3 is TGCGCCAGCAGCTTGGACAGCCAGTCCTATGGCTACACCTTC.

The chain links TRBV12-3 or TRBV12-4 to TRBJ2-2, with D unclear. The CDR3 spans 16 residues. Trimming shortened V by 5 bases and J by 6 bases, and 19 bases separated the two germline ends. The CDR3 here is CASSPNRALAAGELFF. CDR3 in DNA: TGTGCCAGCAGTCCCAACCGGGCCCTTGCCGCCGGGGAGCTGTTTTTT.

This clonotype was picked up a small number of times. This chain links TRBV28 with TRBJ2-7; D may be TRBD2 (6 bases). Trimming removed 5 bases from V and 2 bases from J, with 16 bases in between. This CDR3 is built from 15 residues. The germline V gene has CDR1 MDHEN and CDR2 SYDVKM. CDR3 DNA sequence: TGTGCCAGCAGTCCGGCGCGGGGTTTACCCTACGAGCAGTACTTC. Translated: CASSPARGLPYEQYF.

This clonotype has at least ten counts. CDR3 residues: CAISVAGTGGYEQYF. For the CDR3, the DNA is TGTGCCATCAGTGTCGCCGGGACAGGGGGCTACGAGCAGTACTTC. This chain connects TRBV10-3 to TRBJ2-7; TRBD1 aligns across 11 bases. This CDR3 region has 15 residues. The trim removed 4 bases at V and 3 bases at J, leaving 5 bases unmatched. Per the germline V gene, CDR1 is ENHRY and CDR2 is SYGVKD.

Only a few counts were recorded for this clonotype. The CDR3, as DNA: TGCAGTGCTAGAGAATGGGCCAGAAATGAGCAGTTCTTC. It specifies CSAREWARNEQFF. The rearrangement uses TRBV20-1 and TRBJ2-1; D gene uncertain. The CDR3 covers 13 residues. V gave up 0 bases and J gave up 7 bases, with 10 bases separating them. CDR1 and CDR2 (germline): DFQATT, SNEGSKA (reference sequence).

This clonotype came up a few times. This rearrangement joins TRBV7-2 to TRBJ2-1; weak D call: TRBD2 (6 bases). The ends were cut back, 4 bases at V and 9 bases at J, with 19 bases in the middle. CDR3 length equals 15 residues. Germline CDR1 is SGHTA and CDR2 is FQGNSA. CDR3 loop: CASSSRGPTGGEQFF. The CDR3 DNA is TGTGCCAGCAGCTCGAGGGGCCCCACCGGGGGTGAGCAGTTCTTC.

This clonotype came up a few times. V is TRBV9 and J is TRBJ1-1; D is unclear. This CDR3 has 17 residues. Germline CDR1 is SGDLS and CDR2 is YYNGEE. With 2 bases removed from V and 5 bases from J, the gap between germline ends came to 22 bases. The CDR3 spells CASSVRSERPESTEAFF. Here the CDR3 DNA reads TGTGCCAGCAGCGTCCGGTCTGAGAGGCCAGAATCTACTGAAGCTTTCTTT.

The chain couples TRBV6-2 or TRBV6-3 to TRBJ1-2; D remains unclear. This CDR3 has 13 residues. In germline, CDR1 is MNHEY, CDR2 SVGEGT. V shed 2 bases and J shed 3 bases, with 7 bases lying between them. The CDR3 sequence: CASSYADDYGYTF. CDR3 in DNA: TGTGCCAGCAGTTACGCTGATGACTATGGCTACACCTTC.

CDR3 in amino acids: CASSSILTGDQETQYF. The CDR3 nucleotides are TGTGCCAGCAGCTCGATTCTCACAGGGGATCAAGAGACCCAGTACTTC. The rearrangement links TRBV7-7 to TRBJ2-5; 7 positions agree with TRBD1. J was trimmed by 2 bases and V by 4 bases; bases with no gene match: 10. This CDR3 region has 16 residues. Germline CDR1 is SSHAT and CDR2 is FNYEAQ (reference sequence).

By frequency in the sample, this clonotype is medium-sized. The V call is TRBV7-6, the J call TRBJ2-7; possibly TRBD2 for D (6 bases). This CDR3 spans 16 amino acids. Germline values: CDR1 SGHVS, CDR2 FNYEAQ. Trimming pared 0 bases from V and 1 base from J, leaving 13 bases between. The CDR3 here is CASSLADSGGSYEQYF. CDR3 nucleotide sequence: TGTGCCAGCAGCTTAGCCGATAGCGGAGGATCCTACGAGCAGTACTTC.

This clonotype was counted only a few times. The chain recombines TRBV4-1 with TRBJ2-1; 7 bases align to TRBD2. CDR1 is MGHRA, CDR2 YSYEKL, per germline. The CDR3 is 15 residues long. V shed 0 bases and J 6 bases; nucleotides not matched to a gene: 5. The CDR3 spells CASSQEGTKANEQFF. CDR3 nucleotides: TGCGCCAGCAGCCAAGAAGGGACTAAGGCCAATGAGCAGTTCTTC.

This chain's CDR3 is CAIREDRGRGNEQFF. CDR3 nucleotide sequence: TGTGCCATCAGGGAGGACAGGGGGCGTGGGAATGAGCAGTTCTTC. The rearrangement uses TRBV10-3 and TRBJ2-1, with 11 bases aligning to TRBD1. V was pared by 6 bases and J by 7 bases, with 8 bases of the junction left unmatched. Germline CDR1 and CDR2: ENHRY and SYGVKD. The CDR3 has 15 amino acids.

The gene calls are TRBV7-2 and TRBJ1-3; D remains unclear. CDR3 size: 16 residues. Germline CDR1 reads SGHTA; CDR2 reads FQGNSA. V was pared by 5 bases and J by 7 bases, with 21 bases between. CDR3 residues: CASSPPGVRLGNTIYF. The CDR3 DNA sequence: TGTGCCAGCAGCCCTCCTGGCGTCCGCTTGGGGAACACCATATATTTT. Full variable domain (rest looked up from reference TRBV7-2 and TRBJ1-3): GAGVSQSPSNKVTEKGKDVELRCDPISGHTALYWYRQSLGQGLEFLIYFQGNSAPDKSGLPSDRFSAERTGGSVSTLTIQRTQQEDSAVYLCASSPPGVRLGNTIYFGEGSWLTVV.

CDR3 DNA: TGCGCCAGCAGACCGGGTTTGGTCAATCAGCCCCAGCATTTT. Encoded protein: CASRPGLVNQPQHF. The genes are TRBV10-2 and TRBJ1-5, with D unresolved. From germline, CDR1 is WSHSY and CDR2 SAAADI. V lost 6 bases and J lost 3, with 12 bases in between. The CDR3 totals 14 residues.

At least ten counts were recorded for this clonotype. This chain joins TRBV12-3 or TRBV12-4 and TRBJ2-7, with a weak D call TRBD2 (6 bases). The CDR3 extends over 14 amino acids. V shed 2 bases and J shed 7 bases, with 15 bases lying between them. CDR3 in DNA: TGTGCCAGCAGTTTAAGCGGAGGGCCGTATGAGCAGTACTTC. Translation gives CASSLSGGPYEQYF.

This clonotype was counted many times. CDR3 sequence reads: CASSLSPTGELFF. The DNA of the CDR3 is TGCGCCAGCAGCCTCTCCCCCACCGGGGAGCTGTTTTTT. V is TRBV5-1 and J is TRBJ2-2; D not certain. CDR3 length equals 13 residues. The V gene's germline CDR1 is SGHRS and CDR2 YFSETQ. Deletions cut 4 bases from V and 4 bases from J, with 8 bases between.

This clonotype has a count of ten or more. The chain uses TRBV12-3 or TRBV12-4 and TRBJ2-7; D ambiguous. Between the trimmed V and J ends, which lost 0 bases and 5 bases, there was a span of 2 bases. This CDR3 has 11 amino acids. CDR3 sequence: CASSLAHEQYF. CDR3 in DNA: TGTGCCAGCAGTTTAGCCCACGAGCAGTACTTC.

V and J are TRBV7-2 and TRBJ1-6; D remains ambiguous. This CDR3 spans 14 amino acids. Trimming removed 2 bases from V and 7 bases from J, with 9 bases in between. Germline loops: CDR1 SGHTA, CDR2 FQGNSA. CDR3: CASSLPQENSPLHF. CDR3 DNA: TGTGCCAGCAGCTTACCTCAGGAGAATTCACCCCTCCACTTT.

This clonotype was seen a handful of times. J is TRBJ2-7 and V is TRBV20-1; 7 bases are shared with TRBD1. V was pared by 2 bases and J by 2 bases, with 6 bases of the junction left unmatched. Germline V gene data show CDR1 as DFQATT and CDR2 as SNEGSKA (reference sequence). The CDR3 is 14 amino acids. The CDR3: CSARRGTAAYEQYF. For the CDR3, the DNA is TGCAGTGCTAGACGTGGGACAGCGGCCTACGAGCAGTACTTC.

The V call is TRBV28, the J call TRBJ2-7; no clear D. V was cut by 7 bases and J by 0 bases, with 10 bases left in between. The length of the CDR3 is 13 residues. Germline CDR1 MDHEN, CDR2 SYDVKM. The CDR3 DNA is TGTGCCAGCATTACCGGAGACTCCTACGAGCAGTACTTC. Translating it yields CASITGDSYEQYF.

CDR3 protein: CASSLETSGVAGTDTQYF. CDR3 nucleotides: TGTGCCAGCAGTTTGGAGACTAGCGGAGTGGCGGGCACAGATACGCAGTATTTT. This chain connects TRBV28 to TRBJ2-3; the match to TRBD2 covers 9 bases. Trimming took 3 bases from V and 1 from J; bases not matched to a gene: 11. CDR3 length equals 18 residues. Germline-derived CDR1 and CDR2 are MDHEN and SYDVKM.

This clonotype was detected ten times or more. The CDR3 reads CATSGTGGAMFGGELFF. CDR3 in DNA: TGTGCCACCAGTGGAACGGGGGGCGCTATGTTCGGCGGGGAGCTGTTTTTT. The chain carries TRBV24-1 and TRBJ2-2; weak D call: TRBD2 (7 bases). Trimming pared 5 bases from V and 7 bases from J, leaving 22 bases between. Germline V lookup: CDR1 KGHDR, CDR2 SFDVKD. CDR3 length: 17 residues.

The rearrangement links TRBV2 to TRBJ2-7; D call uncertain. The CDR3 is 11 residues long. V dropped 4 bases and J dropped 6 bases, with 7 bases sitting between them. Germline CDR1 is SNHLY and CDR2 is FYNNEI. The CDR3, as DNA: TGTGCCAGCAGTGTAGCCGTCGAGCAGTACTTC. Translation gives CASSVAVEQYF.

The rearrangement links TRBV6-5 to TRBJ1-2, with D possibly matching TRBD1 (6 bases). The germline V gene encodes CDR1 MNHEY and CDR2 SVGAGI. The CDR3 is 15 residues long. V lost 4 bases and J lost 2, with 14 bases in between. The CDR3 is CASSLKQGRNYGYTF. The CDR3 DNA sequence: TGTGCCAGCAGTTTGAAACAGGGACGGAACTATGGCTACACCTTC.